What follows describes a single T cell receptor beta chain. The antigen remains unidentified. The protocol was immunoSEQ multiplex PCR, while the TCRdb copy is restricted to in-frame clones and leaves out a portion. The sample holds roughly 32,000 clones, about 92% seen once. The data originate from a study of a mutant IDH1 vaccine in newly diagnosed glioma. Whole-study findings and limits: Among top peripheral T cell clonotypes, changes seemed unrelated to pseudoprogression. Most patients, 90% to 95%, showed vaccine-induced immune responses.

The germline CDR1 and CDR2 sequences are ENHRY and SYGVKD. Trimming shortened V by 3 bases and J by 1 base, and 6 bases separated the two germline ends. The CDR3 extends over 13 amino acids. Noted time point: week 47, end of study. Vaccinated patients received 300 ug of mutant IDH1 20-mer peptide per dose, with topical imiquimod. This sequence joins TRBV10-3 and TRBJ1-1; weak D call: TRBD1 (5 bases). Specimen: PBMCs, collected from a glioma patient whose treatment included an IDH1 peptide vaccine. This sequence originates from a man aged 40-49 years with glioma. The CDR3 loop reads CAISDQGNTEAFF. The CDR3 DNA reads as TGTGCCATCAGTGACCAGGGGAACACTGAAGCTTTCTTT.